The rows below give T cell receptor beta chains drawn from one sample of a study of T cell responses to AZD1222 COVID-19 vaccine. Sequencing was performed with immunoSEQ multiplex PCR; in TCRdb, only in-frame clones are kept and a portion is missing. The table shows about 120,000 clones, with 85% to 90% occurring only once. The sequencing used peripheral blood, collected on day 0 of AZD1222 vaccination. The receptors come from an adult in good health. CDR3s include the opening cysteine and the closing phenylalanine or tryptophan. D genes are given only for firm matches. Where a row states a size, it is once, few, many or the class of an expanded clone; other rows omit it.

TGTGCCAGCAGCCGAGACAGGGGGCCTGGAAACACCATATATTTT	CASSRDRGPGNTIYF	once	TRBV14	TRBD1	TRBJ1-3	15
TGTGCCAGCAGCTTGGTCAGCCCCTATGGCTACACCTTC	CASSLVSPYGYTF	-	TRBV5-6	-	TRBJ1-2	13
TGTGCCAGCAGCGTATCCGATATCTACAGGGGGCAATCACCCCTCCACTTT	CASSVSDIYRGQSPLHF	-	TRBV9	TRBD1	TRBJ1-6	17
TGTGCCAGCAGGGGGGCGGACGGCGCAGATACGCAGTATTTT	CASRGADGADTQYF	-	TRBV5-8	-	TRBJ2-3	14
TGTGCCAGCAGTTACAGACAGGGAACCTACGAGCAGTACTTC	CASSYRQGTYEQYF	-	TRBV6-2/TRBV6-3	TRBD1	TRBJ2-7	14
TGTGCCAGCAGCCCGTTCGGACAGGGGACTGAAGCTTTCTTT	CASSPFGQGTEAFF	-	TRBV7-9	TRBD1	TRBJ1-1	14
TGTGCCAGCAGCTTAACCCAGGGTCGCACTGAAGCTTTCTTT	CASSLTQGRTEAFF	-	TRBV7-9	-	TRBJ1-1	14
TGTGCCGCGACAGGGGGGACTGAAGCTTTCTTT	CAATGGTEAFF	-	TRBV28	TRBD1	TRBJ1-1	11
TGTGCCAGCAGCTTGGAAGGGACAGGGTTGTTTCAGCCCCAGCATTTT	CASSLEGTGLFQPQHF	-	TRBV5-5	TRBD1	TRBJ1-5	16
TGTGCCAGCAGCCTAATTACAGGGTACGGAAACACCATATATTTT	CASSLITGYGNTIYF	-	TRBV3-1/TRBV3-2	-	TRBJ1-3	15
TGCGCCAGCAGCCCTTCTTCAATGAACACCGGGGAGCTGTTTTTT	CASSPSSMNTGELFF	few	TRBV4-1	-	TRBJ2-2	15
TGTGCCAGCAGTACCGTCGGCGGAAATGGCTACACCTTC	CASSTVGGNGYTF	-	TRBV2	-	TRBJ1-2	13
TGTGCCAGCAGTGATATACCGGGACAGGGGGAGGATTATGGCTACACCTTC	CASSDIPGQGEDYGYTF	-	TRBV6-1	TRBD1	TRBJ1-2	17
TGCGCCAGCAGTTCGGGACAGGGTAATGAAAAACTGTTTTTT	CASSSGQGNEKLFF	-	TRBV5-1	TRBD1	TRBJ1-4	14
TGCGCCAGCAGCCAAGATATGTGGAGGGGCGGATCTAATGAAAAACTGTTTTTT	CASSQDMWRGGSNEKLFF	-	TRBV4-3	-	TRBJ1-4	18
TGTGCCAGCAGTGAATCCCTAACTCTGAGCTACACCTTC	CASSESLTLSYTF	-	TRBV25-1	-	TRBJ1-2	13
TGTGCCAGCAGCCCTGCCCGGACTAGCGGGAGGCGGGAGCAGTACTTC	CASSPARTSGRREQYF	-	TRBV7-9	TRBD2	TRBJ2-7	16
TGTGCCAGCAGACCATCTCACAGCGGCACTGAAGCTTTCTTT	CASRPSHSGTEAFF	-	TRBV7-9	-	TRBJ1-1	14
TGCAGCGTTGCAAGGCAGGACACCTACGAGCAGTACTTC	CSVARQDTYEQYF	once	TRBV29-1	-	TRBJ2-7	13
TGTGCCAGCAGCCCCCGGGTAAGGGAGACCCAGTACTTC	CASSPRVRETQYF	-	TRBV9	-	TRBJ2-5	13
TGTGCCAGCAGAGCCCAACCGGGACAGGGGGCCTGGGGGGCCAAAAACATTCAGTACTTC	CASRAQPGQGAWGAKNIQYF	once	TRBV9	TRBD1	TRBJ2-4	20
TGCGCCAGCAGCCCCTCGGACAGGTGGATTTCCTACGAGCAGTACTTC	CASSPSDRWISYEQYF	-	TRBV5-1	TRBD1	TRBJ2-7	16
TGTGCCAGCAGTCCAGGGGACACCGGGGAGCTGTTTTTT	CASSPGDTGELFF	few	TRBV6-4	-	TRBJ2-2	13
TGTGCTAGCAGCTTGGGCACCCAAGAGACCCAGTACTTC	CASSLGTQETQYF	-	TRBV7-7	-	TRBJ2-5	13
TGTGCCGGAAGGACTAGCGGGAGAACGGGGGAGACCCAGTACTTC	CAGRTSGRTGETQYF	-	TRBV7-8	TRBD2	TRBJ2-5	15
TGTGCCAGCAGTGTGGGTAAGCGGGGGGCTTCCAATGAGCAGTTCTTC	CASSVGKRGASNEQFF	-	TRBV2	TRBD2	TRBJ2-1	16
TGTGCCATCAGTGAGAATGGCCAGGGCTATGGCTACACCTTC	CAISENGQGYGYTF	-	TRBV10-3	-	TRBJ1-2	14
TGTGCCAGCAGCCGACAGGGCCACACTGAAGCTTTCTTT	CASSRQGHTEAFF	-	TRBV3-1/TRBV3-2	TRBD1	TRBJ1-1	13
TGTGCCAGTAGCTACGGGAGGGTCGGAAGCAATCAGCCCCAGCATTTT	CASSYGRVGSNQPQHF	-	TRBV19	-	TRBJ1-5	16